Below, 30 T cell receptor beta chains from the same sample are listed, as sequenced in a study of T-cell reconstitution after alpha-beta-depleted transplantation in children. General observations from the study: By one year post-transplant, T-cell counts and diversity largely arose from T cells that were newly produced.

Unique molecular identifiers were incorporated during preparation of the TCRbeta library. One entry per CDR3 protein results from TCRdb running MiXCR on the PCR reads. The data show a few hundred thousand distinct CDR3 sequences, around 7.1% seen once. The antigens of these receptors remain unknown. This sample comprised peripheral blood, obtained 360 days after TCRalphabeta/CD19-depleted stem cell transplant. The receptors shown here come from a female patient aged 2-15 years who had a stem cell transplant for Fanconi anemia, so the T cells may come from the graft donor.

There are many counts of this clonotype. J is TRBJ2-2 and V is TRBV12-3 or TRBV12-4, with D perhaps TRBD1 (5 bases). The CDR3 sequence is 15 residues long. V dropped 1 base and J dropped 2 bases, with 8 bases sitting between them. CDR3 region: CASSLVQGNTGELFF. In DNA form, the CDR3 reads TGTGCCAGCAGTTTAGTCCAGGGAAACACCGGGGAGCTGTTTTTT.

The sample holds a few counts of this clonotype. The DNA of the CDR3 is TGCAGTGCTAGGGAAGCAACGAATCAGCCCCAGCATTTT. Translated, it gives CSAREATNQPQHF. The chain couples TRBV20-1 to TRBJ1-5; D is undetermined. The germline V gene has CDR1 DFQATT and CDR2 SNEGSKA (reference sequence). Trimming pared 3 bases from V and 4 bases from J, leaving 10 bases between. The CDR3 length is 13 residues.

V and J are TRBV12-3 or TRBV12-4 and TRBJ1-3; a weak D match, TRBD1 (5 bases). The CDR3 sequence is 17 residues long. V dropped 1 base and J dropped 4 bases, with 17 bases sitting between them. CDR3 nucleotides: TGTGCCAGCAGTTTAGTTTTAGGGCAGGGTCAAGGAAACACCATATATTTT. This encodes CASSLVLGQGQGNTIYF.

This clonotype has at least ten counts. V and J are TRBV9 and TRBJ2-7; D might be TRBD1 (5 bases). V was shortened by 4 bases and J by 3 bases, with 11 bases between the two germline ends. The CDR3 is made up of 13 amino acids. Germline V CDR1 and CDR2: SGDLS, YYNGEE. CDR3 bases: TGTGCCAGCAGCCCAGGGAAAGACTACGAGCAGTACTTC. As protein: CASSPGKDYEQYF.

This clonotype was detected ten times or more. Written as DNA, the CDR3 is TGTGCCAGCAGTTACCGATCGAGCGGTGAGCAGTTCTTC. Amino acid sequence: CASSYRSSGEQFF. The chain couples TRBV6-2 or TRBV6-3 to TRBJ2-1; TRBD2 is a possible D gene (5 bases). The CDR3 is made up of 13 amino acids. Trimming stripped 2 bases from V and 9 bases from J, with 11 bases between. The germline V gene encodes CDR1 MNHEY and CDR2 SVGEGT.

This clonotype was seen more than once but under ten times. This rearrangement joins TRBV20-1 to TRBJ2-5, with 8 bases aligning to TRBD1. After removal of 5 bases from V and 2 bases from J, the junction contained 7 bases not matched to a gene. The CDR3 consists of 14 residues. In germline, CDR1 is DFQATT, CDR2 SNEGSKA (reference sequence). CDR3 nucleotides: TGCAGTGCTCATACCGGGACAGGTCAAGAGACCCAGTACTTC. Its protein product is CSAHTGTGQETQYF.

This clonotype turned up a few times. The chain couples TRBV20-1 to TRBJ2-1, with D possibly being TRBD2 (5 bases). CDR1 and CDR2 from the germline V gene are DFQATT and SNEGSKA (reference sequence). The germline V and J ends were trimmed by 3 bases and 7 bases, with 10 bases remaining between them. The CDR3 extends over 12 amino acids. The DNA of the CDR3 is TGCAGTGCTAGGAGGGCAGTTAATGAGCAGTTCTTC. Translated: CSARRAVNEQFF.

CDR3 loop: CASSPPSGEGWDTQYF. Here the CDR3 DNA reads TGTGCCAGCTCACCACCGTCCGGGGAGGGATGGGATACGCAGTATTTT. This sequence joins TRBV18 and TRBJ2-3, with 7 positions matching TRBD2. Germline V CDR1 and CDR2: KGHSH, LQKENI. The CDR3 has 16 residues. Trimming at V came to 0 bases and at J to 6 bases, leaving 9 bases not matched to a gene.

This clonotype was detected a few times. This rearrangement joins TRBV3-1 to TRBJ2-1; 7 positions match TRBD2. V trimming: 4 bases; J trimming: 7 bases; junction bases outside the gene matches: 7. CDR1 and CDR2 (germline): LGHDT, YNNKEL (reference sequence). The CDR3 covers 14 residues. CDR3 sequence (DNA): TGTGCCAGCAGCCCAAAAGCGGGGCTTAATGAGCAGTTCTTC. Its translation is CASSPKAGLNEQFF.

At least ten counts were recorded for this clonotype. The chain recombines TRBV10-2 with TRBJ1-1; D is unresolved. Germline V lookup: CDR1 WSHSY, CDR2 SAAADI. This CDR3 comprises 14 residues. The germline V and J ends were trimmed by 2 bases and 1 base, with 8 bases remaining between them. CDR3 DNA sequence: TGCGCCAGCAGTGAGAGTCCCCCGAACACTGAAGCTTTCTTT. It is translated as CASSESPPNTEAFF.

V gene TRBV5-1 combines with J gene TRBJ1-1; D is possibly TRBD1 (5 bases). CDR3 length: 16 amino acids. The V end was cut by 1 base, the J end by 2 bases, with 15 bases between. CDR1 is SGHRS and CDR2 is YFSETQ in the germline V gene. The CDR3 loop reads CASSLLVGVSNTEAFF. CDR3 nucleotides: TGCGCCAGCAGCTTGCTGGTAGGGGTCTCCAACACTGAAGCTTTCTTT.

The chain joins TRBV20-1 to TRBJ2-7, with 7 bases identical to TRBD2. V lost 5 bases and J lost 2; bases outside the gene matches: 15. This CDR3 is 16 amino acids long. Looked up from germline, CDR1 is DFQATT and CDR2 is SNEGSKA (reference sequence). The CDR3 here is CSAAPDGRDYTYEQYF. The CDR3, as DNA: TGCAGTGCTGCCCCCGACGGGCGGGACTATACCTACGAGCAGTACTTC.

The chain carries TRBV20-1 and TRBJ2-2, with 10 bases that match TRBD2. CDR1 and CDR2 (germline): DFQATT, SNEGSKA (reference sequence). The CDR3 covers 18 residues. Trimming cost V 3 bases and J 1 base; bases outside gene matches: 11. The CDR3 DNA follows: TGCAGTGCTAGCCTCTTCAGCGGGAGGGCCGGGAACACCGGGGAGCTGTTTTTT. This sequence encodes CSASLFSGRAGNTGELFF.

The table lists this clonotype with a few counts. The chain combines TRBV9 with TRBJ2-1, with TRBD2 matching 8 bases. Trimming removed 0 bases from V and 5 bases from J; junction bases left unmatched: 7. In germline, CDR1 is SGDLS, CDR2 YYNGEE. The CDR3 covers 16 residues. DNA of the CDR3: TGTGCCAGCAGCGTAGGTCCGGGGGGGAGAAACAATGAGCAGTTCTTC. It encodes CASSVGPGGRNNEQFF.

There are a few counts of this clonotype. The V gene is TRBV6-2 or TRBV6-3, the J gene TRBJ1-5, with 7 bases that match TRBD1. The CDR3 totals 14 residues. V was clipped by 5 bases and J by 3 bases; unmatched bases: 4. The germline V gene encodes CDR1 MNHEY and CDR2 SVGEGT. CDR3 sequence reads: CASSHRGPNQPQHF. CDR3 DNA sequence: TGTGCCAGCAGTCACAGGGGCCCCAATCAGCCCCAGCATTTT.

This clonotype came up many times. J is TRBJ2-3 and V is TRBV5-1; 11 positions agree with TRBD2. Germline-derived CDR1 and CDR2 are SGHRS and YFSETQ. V lost 0 bases and J lost 5; bases outside the gene matches: 2. The CDR3 spans 15 residues. This CDR3 reads CASSLVLAGVDTQYF. In DNA form, the CDR3 reads TGCGCCAGCAGCTTGGTACTAGCGGGAGTAGATACGCAGTATTTT.

V usage is TRBV19 and J usage is TRBJ2-1; a possible D gene is TRBD1 (6 bases). The germline CDR1 and CDR2 sequences are LNHDA and SQIVND (reference sequence). V was clipped by 3 bases and J by 4 bases, with 13 bases between them. CDR3 length: 15 residues. CDR3 coding DNA: TGTGCCAGTAGTATTGGGCAGGGGTTTTACAATGAGCAGTTCTTC. Encoded protein: CASSIGQGFYNEQFF.

The chain uses TRBV4-3 and TRBJ2-6; D possibly corresponds to TRBD1 (5 bases). Germline CDR1 LGHNA, CDR2 YSLEER. V lost 0 bases and J lost 0, with 15 bases in between. This CDR3 is built from 19 residues. CDR3 nucleotides: TGCGCCAGCAGCCAAGAGACGACAGCAGTTAGCTCTGGGGCCAACGTCCTGACTTTC. Protein: CASSQETTAVSSGANVLTF.

The table lists this clonotype with many counts. J is TRBJ2-1 and V is TRBV7-3; 9 nucleotides line up with TRBD2. Germline values: CDR1 SGHTA, CDR2 FQGTGA. This CDR3 has 17 residues. V lost 5 bases and J lost 2; bases outside the gene matches: 10. CDR3: CASSPLSGRSAYNEQFF. The CDR3 DNA reads as TGTGCCAGCAGCCCACTTAGCGGGAGAAGCGCCTACAATGAGCAGTTCTTC. Together with reference TRBV7-3 and TRBJ2-1, the CDR3 gives the full variable domain: GAGVSQTPSNKVTEKGKYVELRCDPISGHTALYWYRQSLGQGPEFLIYFQGTGAADDSGLPNDRFFAVRPEGSVSTLKIQRTERGDSAVYLCASSPLSGRSAYNEQFFGPGTRLTVL.

This clonotype was seen only a few times. The gene calls are TRBV28 and TRBJ1-1; tentatively, D is TRBD1 (5 bases). Germline V gene data show CDR1 as MDHEN and CDR2 as SYDVKM. V lost 2 bases and J 11 bases, leaving 15 bases between the germline ends. The CDR3 spans 13 residues. The CDR3 sequence: CASSLRGREDAFF. The CDR3 DNA reads as TGTGCCAGCAGTTTAAGGGGCAGGGAGGATGCTTTCTTT. Full variable domain (rest looked up from reference TRBV28 and TRBJ1-1): DVKVTQSSRYLVKRTGEKVFLECVQDMDHENMFWYRQDPGLGLRLIYFSYDVKMKEKGDIPEGYSVSREKKERFSLILESASTNQTSMYLCASSLRGREDAFFGQGTRLTVV.

The genes are TRBV7-9 and TRBJ1-2, with D possibly matching TRBD1 (5 bases). Trimming left V 0 bases short and J 2 bases short, with 7 bases between. The CDR3 totals 14 residues. Germline V gene sequence: CDR1 SEHNR, CDR2 FQNEAQ (reference sequence). The CDR3 DNA follows: TGTGCCAGCAGCTTAGCGCGGGACAACTATGGCTACACCTTC. As protein: CASSLARDNYGYTF.

This clonotype was observed many times. V and J are TRBV2 and TRBJ1-6, with 8 bases aligning to TRBD1. Germline CDR1 is SNHLY and CDR2 is FYNNEI. This CDR3 region has 15 residues. Trimming at V came to 6 bases and at J to 9 bases, leaving 10 bases not matched to a gene. CDR3 in DNA: TGTGCCAGCAGCGGGACAGGCTTCGTTTCTTCACCCCTCCACTTT. Translating gives CASSGTGFVSSPLHF.

This clonotype showed up many times. The V and J genes are TRBV20-1 and TRBJ2-3, with 7 bases lining up with TRBD2. Unmatched junction bases numbered 4, after V lost 4 bases and J lost 0 bases. Germline V gene sequence: CDR1 DFQATT, CDR2 SNEGSKA (reference sequence). The CDR3 loop spans 14 amino acids. The CDR3 DNA sequence: TGCAGTGCTAAGCGGGGAGGAAGCACAGATACGCAGTATTTT. Residues: CSAKRGGSTDTQYF.

This clonotype has a handful of counts. J is TRBJ2-1 and V is TRBV10-3, with 10 bases matching TRBD2. V lost 4 bases, J lost 0 bases, and 6 bases stayed unmatched. From germline, CDR1 is ENHRY and CDR2 SYGVKD. This CDR3 region has 17 residues. The CDR3 here is CAISGPTSGHSYNEQFF. In nucleotides, the CDR3 is TGTGCCATCAGTGGCCCGACTAGCGGGCACTCCTACAATGAGCAGTTCTTC.

In this sample, this clonotype turned up many times. V and J are TRBV12-3 or TRBV12-4 and TRBJ2-1, with a possible D match to TRBD1 (5 bases). V was cut by 2 bases and J by 11 bases, with 10 bases left in between. The CDR3 has 12 amino acids. CDR3 DNA sequence: TGTGCCAGCAGTTTATGGGGCGGTAAGCAGTTCTTC. Translating it yields CASSLWGGKQFF.

Concerning this clonotype itself: The CDR3 ends on some other residue instead of the conserved phenylalanine or tryptophan, so this is likely a read error. This chain links TRBV6-2 or TRBV6-3 with TRBJ1-2, with TRBD1 identical over 10 bases. This CDR3 contains 13 residues. J lost 6 bases, V lost 8 bases, and 6 bases had no gene match. CDR1 and CDR2 from the germline V gene are MNHEY and SVGEGT. DNA for the CDR3: TGTGCCAGCGGACGGACAGGGGGAAATGGCTACACCTGC. Translating it yields CASGRTGGNGYTC.

This clonotype appeared many times. V and J are TRBV24-1 and TRBJ2-6; no definite D call. CDR1 KGHDR and CDR2 SFDVKD come from the germline V gene. Trimming took 3 bases from V and 0 from J, leaving 17 bases between them. The CDR3 has 19 amino acids. In nucleotides, the CDR3 is TGTGCCACCAGTGATCCACGGTCCGGGTACAACTCTGGGGCCAACGTCCTGACTTTC. Protein product: CATSDPRSGYNSGANVLTF.

The chain uses TRBV4-2 and TRBJ2-3, with D possibly being TRBD2 (5 bases). Between the trimmed V and J ends, which lost 0 bases and 2 bases, there was a span of 24 bases. Looked up from germline, CDR1 is LGHNA and CDR2 is YNFKEQ. The CDR3 runs to 20 residues. CDR3: CASSQDLSGGIARSTDTQYF. The DNA for the CDR3 is TGTGCCAGCAGCCAAGACTTGAGTGGCGGCATAGCGAGATCCACAGATACGCAGTATTTT.

In its sample, this clonotype was seen many times. The J gene is TRBJ2-1, the V gene TRBV2; 8 positions agree with TRBD1. This CDR3 region has 12 residues. Per germline, CDR1 SNHLY and CDR2 FYNNEI. V lost 10 bases, J lost 12 bases, and 11 bases stayed unmatched. The CDR3: CATKLDRGTQFF. The DNA for the CDR3 is TGTGCCACGAAACTCGACAGGGGAACGCAGTTCTTC. The full variable domain, with the rest looked up from reference TRBV2 and TRBJ2-1, is EPEVTQTPSHQVTQMGQEVILRCVPISNHLYFYWYRQILGQKVEFLVSFYNNEISEKSEIFDDQFSVERPDGSNFTLKIRSTKLEDSAMYFCATKLDRGTQFFGPGTRLTVL.

This clonotype was seen repeatedly, ten times or more. This chain uses TRBV28 with TRBJ1-1; tentatively, D is TRBD1 (6 bases). The V gene's germline CDR1 is MDHEN and CDR2 SYDVKM. Trimming took off 5 bases at V and 3 bases at J, with 19 bases between the two ends. There are 16 residues in the CDR3. The CDR3 here is CASSPRRGERDTEAFF. The CDR3 coding sequence is TGTGCCAGCAGTCCGCGGAGGGGGGAACGGGACACTGAAGCTTTCTTT.